The 9 T cell receptor beta chains below all came from one sample that was sequenced in a study of T-cell memory formation after mild COVID-19 listed by TCRdb under 2021. The library was built by means of 5' RACE. The sample was run on an Illumina NovaSeq 6000. Using fastp trimming at Q25 and MiXCR clonotype assembly, TCRdb reanalyzed the public sequencing data and kept in-frame beta chains. Entries that share a CDR3 protein sequence are merged under the most common genes and DNA. Counted in this sample were fewer than 400,000 distinct CDR3 sequences; 10% to 15% of them appeared once. The ten biggest clones cover roughly a fifth of the sample. The sample comprised PBMCs or a T cell subset sorted from them (not recorded which). The source of these receptors is a man aged 18 to 30 who had mild COVID-19 (a few samples of this study predate the infection). The sample titles of this study are shuffled in the database, so cell type and time point are left out; the donor was told from shared clones.

This clonotype has more than one count but fewer than ten. The chain has TRBV4-2 and TRBJ1-1; D gene unclear. Germline assignment: CDR1 LGHNA and CDR2 YNFKEQ. The V end was cut by 0 bases, the J end by 8 bases, with 10 bases between. The CDR3 runs to 13 residues. CDR3: CASSQDPVAEAFF. The DNA of the CDR3 is TGTGCCAGCAGCCAAGATCCGGTAGCGGAAGCTTTCTTT.

This clonotype was seen a few times. The V call is TRBV6-2 or TRBV6-3, the J call TRBJ1-5; 8 bases agree with TRBD1. Germline V gene sequence: CDR1 MNHEY, CDR2 SVGEGT. This CDR3 comprises 13 residues. The trim removed 2 bases at V and 10 bases at J, leaving 4 bases unmatched. CDR3 in amino acids: CASSYNRGDPQHF. Written as DNA, the CDR3 is TGTGCCAGCAGTTACAACAGGGGGGACCCCCAGCATTTT.

The rearrangement links TRBV28 to TRBJ1-1; D is perhaps TRBD1 (5 bases). Germline V gene data show CDR1 as MDHEN and CDR2 as SYDVKM. The CDR3 consists of 12 residues. V was cut by 10 bases and J by 1 base, with 10 bases left in between. CDR3 loop: CATGPWNTEAFF. CDR3 DNA: TGTGCCACGGGACCGTGGAACACTGAAGCTTTCTTT.

This clonotype was recorded at least ten times. The gene calls are TRBV12-3 or TRBV12-4 and TRBJ1-1, with D uncertain. Trimming took 2 bases from V and 0 from J, leaving 19 bases between them. The CDR3 is 18 amino acids. CDR3 nucleotide sequence: TGTGCCAGCAGTTTACCCCCGACGGGCCTCATCGTGAACACTGAAGCTTTCTTT. It encodes CASSLPPTGLIVNTEAFF.

This clonotype has more than one count but fewer than ten. This chain uses TRBV6-2 or TRBV6-3 with TRBJ2-7; 7 bases align to TRBD1. This CDR3 is built from 15 residues. The J segment lost 2 bases and the V segment lost 6 bases, leaving 10 bases of the junction unmatched. Germline CDR1 and CDR2: MNHEY and SVGEGT. The CDR3 coding sequence is TGTGCCAGCAGGCCCGAGGGACAGAAACCCTACGAGCAGTACTTC. Its protein is CASRPEGQKPYEQYF.

The chain combines TRBV7-6 with TRBJ1-4, with 9 bases fitting TRBD1. The CDR3 runs 15 residues. V shed 5 bases, J shed 2 bases, and the junction held 3 bases outside the gene matches. The germline V gene has CDR1 SGHVS and CDR2 FNYEAQ. The CDR3, as DNA: TGTGCCAGCAGCAGTACAGGGGGCACTAATGAAAAACTGTTTTTT. Its protein is CASSSTGGTNEKLFF.

This clonotype appeared many times. The J gene is TRBJ2-5, the V gene TRBV15; no firm D call. Germline V gives CDR1 LNHNV, CDR2 YYDKDF (reference sequence). Between the trimmed V and J ends, which lost 0 bases and 7 bases, there was a span of 6 bases. The CDR3 consists of 12 residues. Written as DNA, the CDR3 is TGTGCCACCAGCAGAGATTTTGGGACCCAGTACTTC. This sequence encodes CATSRDFGTQYF.

The sample holds many counts of this clonotype. CDR3 in DNA: TGTGCCAGCAGTGATAGGGTTCGGACTAACTATGGCTACACCTTC. Residues: CASSDRVRTNYGYTF. The chain carries TRBV6-6 and TRBJ1-2; D unclear. There are 15 residues in the CDR3. In germline, CDR1 is MNHNY, CDR2 SVGAGI (reference sequence). Trimming pared 5 bases from V and 0 bases from J, leaving 13 bases between.

This clonotype has a count of ten or more. The rearrangement links TRBV20-1 to TRBJ2-1; TRBD1 matches at 8 bases. The CDR3 contains 15 residues. V shed 2 bases and J 4 bases; nucleotides not matched to a gene: 7. Germline V gene data show CDR1 as DFQATT and CDR2 as SNEGSKA (reference sequence). The chain's CDR3 is CSARSPGQAYNEQFF. The CDR3, as DNA: TGCAGTGCTAGATCACCGGGACAGGCATACAATGAGCAGTTCTTC.